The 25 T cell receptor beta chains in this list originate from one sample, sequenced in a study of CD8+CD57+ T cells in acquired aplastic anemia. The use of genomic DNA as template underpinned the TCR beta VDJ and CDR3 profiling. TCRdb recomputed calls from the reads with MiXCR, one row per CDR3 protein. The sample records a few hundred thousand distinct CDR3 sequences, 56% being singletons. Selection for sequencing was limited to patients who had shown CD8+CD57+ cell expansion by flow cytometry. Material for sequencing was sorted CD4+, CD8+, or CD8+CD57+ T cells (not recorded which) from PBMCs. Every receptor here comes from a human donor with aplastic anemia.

Here the CDR3 reads CASSGMSAGDNSPLHF. The CDR3 nucleotides read TGTGCCAGCAGTGGCATGTCCGCGGGCGATAATTCACCCCTCCACTTT. This sequence joins TRBV25-1 and TRBJ1-6; D call uncertain. V was pared by 4 bases and J by 5 bases, with 15 bases between. This CDR3 is built from 16 residues. Germline CDR1 and CDR2: MGHDK and SYGVNS.

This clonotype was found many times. In DNA form, the CDR3 reads TGTGCCAGCAGCTTAGAGGTTGGCACTGAAGCTTTCTTT. This codes for CASSLEVGTEAFF. V usage is TRBV11-2 and J usage is TRBJ1-1; no clear D. The CDR3 loop spans 13 amino acids. Germline V gene data show CDR1 as SGHAT and CDR2 as FQNNGV. Between the trimmed V and J ends, which lost 0 bases and 4 bases, there was a span of 6 bases.

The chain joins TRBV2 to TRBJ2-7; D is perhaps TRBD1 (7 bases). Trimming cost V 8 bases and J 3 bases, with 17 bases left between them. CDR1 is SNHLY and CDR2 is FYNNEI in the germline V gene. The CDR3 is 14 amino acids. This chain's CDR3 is CASARRQGGYEQYF. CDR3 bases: TGTGCCAGCGCCCGTCGGCAGGGGGGCTACGAGCAGTACTTC.

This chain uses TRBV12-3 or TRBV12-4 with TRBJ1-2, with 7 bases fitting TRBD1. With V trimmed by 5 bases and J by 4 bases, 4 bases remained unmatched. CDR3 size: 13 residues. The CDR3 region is CASSLTGTYGYTF. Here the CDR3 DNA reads TGTGCCAGCAGTCTGACAGGGACCTATGGCTACACCTTC.

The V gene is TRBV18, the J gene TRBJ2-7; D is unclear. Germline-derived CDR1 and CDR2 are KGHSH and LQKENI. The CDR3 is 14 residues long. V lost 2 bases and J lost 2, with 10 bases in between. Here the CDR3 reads CASSPDGGTYEQYF. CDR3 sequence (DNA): TGTGCCAGCTCACCAGACGGCGGAACCTACGAGCAGTACTTC. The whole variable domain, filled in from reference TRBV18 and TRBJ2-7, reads NAGVMQNPRHLVRRRGQEARLRCSPMKGHSHVYWYRQLPEEGLKFMVYLQKENIIDESGMPKERFSAEFPKEGPSILRIQQVVRGDSAAYFCASSPDGGTYEQYFGPGTRLTVT.

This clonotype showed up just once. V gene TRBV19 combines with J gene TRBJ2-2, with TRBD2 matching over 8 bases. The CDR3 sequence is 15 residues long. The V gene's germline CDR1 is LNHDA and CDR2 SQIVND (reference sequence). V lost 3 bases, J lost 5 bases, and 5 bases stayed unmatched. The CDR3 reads CASSITGGPTGELFF. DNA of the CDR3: TGTGCCAGTAGTATCACGGGGGGGCCGACCGGGGAGCTGTTTTTT. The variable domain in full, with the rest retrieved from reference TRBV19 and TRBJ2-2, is DGGITQSPKYLFRKEGQNVTLSCEQNLNHDAMYWYRQDPGQGLRLIYYSQIVNDFQKGDIAEGYSVSREKKESFPLTVTSAQKNPTAFYLCASSITGGPTGELFFGEGSRLTVL.

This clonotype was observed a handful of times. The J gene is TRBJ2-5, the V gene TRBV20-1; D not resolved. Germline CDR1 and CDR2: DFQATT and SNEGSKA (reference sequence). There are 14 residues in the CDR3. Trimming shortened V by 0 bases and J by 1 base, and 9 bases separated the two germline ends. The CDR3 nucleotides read TGCAGTGCTAGAGAGCCTAGATCCCAAGAGACCCAGTACTTC. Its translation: CSAREPRSQETQYF.

DNA for the CDR3: TGCAGTGCTAGAGGGACTAGCGGGAGTATCGAGCAGTACTTC. Its translation: CSARGTSGSIEQYF. The J gene is TRBJ2-7, the V gene TRBV20-1; 13 bases fit TRBD2. Trimming removed 1 base from V and 6 bases from J; junction bases left unmatched: 3. Germline V gives CDR1 DFQATT, CDR2 SNEGSKA (reference sequence). The CDR3 contains 14 residues.

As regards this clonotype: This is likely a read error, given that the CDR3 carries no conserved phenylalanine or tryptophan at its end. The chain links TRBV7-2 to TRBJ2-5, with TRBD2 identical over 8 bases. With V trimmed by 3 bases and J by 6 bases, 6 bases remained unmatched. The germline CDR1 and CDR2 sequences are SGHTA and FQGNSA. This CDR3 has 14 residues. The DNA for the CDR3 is TGTGCCAGCAGCTTCCCCGGGGGGGCGAAGACCCAGTACCTC. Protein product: CASSFPGGAKTQYL.

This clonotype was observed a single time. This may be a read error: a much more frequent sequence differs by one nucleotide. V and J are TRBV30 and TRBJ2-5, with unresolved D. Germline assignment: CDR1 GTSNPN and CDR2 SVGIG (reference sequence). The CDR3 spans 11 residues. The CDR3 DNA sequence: TGTGCCAGGAGTGTATCAGAGACCCAGTACTTC. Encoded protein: CARSVSETQYF. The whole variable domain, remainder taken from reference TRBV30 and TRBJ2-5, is SQTIHQWPATLVQPVGSPLSLECTVEGTSNPNLYWYRQAAGRGLQLLFYSVGIGQISSEVPQNLSASRPQDRQFILSSKKLLLSDSGFYLCARSVSETQYFGPGTRLLVL.

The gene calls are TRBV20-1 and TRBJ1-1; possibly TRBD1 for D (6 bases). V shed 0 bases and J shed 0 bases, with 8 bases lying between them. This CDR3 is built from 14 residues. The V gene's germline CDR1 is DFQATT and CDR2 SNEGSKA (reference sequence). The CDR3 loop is CSAREGAVNTEAFF. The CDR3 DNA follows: TGCAGTGCTAGAGAGGGGGCTGTGAACACTGAAGCTTTCTTT.

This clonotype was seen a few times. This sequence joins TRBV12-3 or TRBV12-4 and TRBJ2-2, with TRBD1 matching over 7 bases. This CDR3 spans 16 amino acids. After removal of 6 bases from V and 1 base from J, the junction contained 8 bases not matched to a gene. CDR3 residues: CASRPMTGMNTGELFF. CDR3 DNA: TGTGCCAGCAGGCCTATGACAGGGATGAACACCGGGGAGCTGTTTTTT.

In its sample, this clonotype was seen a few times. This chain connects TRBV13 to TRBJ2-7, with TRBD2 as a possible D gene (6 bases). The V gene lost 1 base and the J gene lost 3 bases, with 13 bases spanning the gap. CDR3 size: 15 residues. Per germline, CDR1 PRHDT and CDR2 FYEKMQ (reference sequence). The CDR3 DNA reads TGTGCCAGCAGCTTAGAGGGGCGGGGTAGCTACGAGCAGTACTTC. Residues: CASSLEGRGSYEQYF.

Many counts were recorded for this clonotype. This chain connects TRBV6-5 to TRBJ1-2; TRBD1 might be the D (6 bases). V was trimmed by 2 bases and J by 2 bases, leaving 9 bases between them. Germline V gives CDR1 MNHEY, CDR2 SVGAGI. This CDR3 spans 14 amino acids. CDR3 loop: CASSYGQYNYGYTF. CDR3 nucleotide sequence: TGTGCCAGCAGTTACGGACAGTACAACTATGGCTACACCTTC.

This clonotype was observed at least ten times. The CDR3 region is CASSQTGGREKLFF. Here the CDR3 DNA reads TGTGCCAGCAGCCAGACAGGGGGAAGGGAAAAACTGTTTTTT. The V call is TRBV7-8, the J call TRBJ1-4; 9 bases agree with TRBD1. After removal of 5 bases from V and 8 bases from J, the junction contained 6 bases not matched to a gene. CDR3 length: 14 residues. The V gene's germline CDR1 is SGHVS and CDR2 FQNEAQ.

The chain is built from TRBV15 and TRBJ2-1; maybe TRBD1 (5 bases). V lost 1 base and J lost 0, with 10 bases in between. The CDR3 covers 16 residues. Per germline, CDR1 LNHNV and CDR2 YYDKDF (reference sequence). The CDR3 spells CATSRVRQGSYNEQFF. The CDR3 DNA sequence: TGTGCCACCAGCAGAGTGAGGCAGGGCTCCTACAATGAGCAGTTCTTC.

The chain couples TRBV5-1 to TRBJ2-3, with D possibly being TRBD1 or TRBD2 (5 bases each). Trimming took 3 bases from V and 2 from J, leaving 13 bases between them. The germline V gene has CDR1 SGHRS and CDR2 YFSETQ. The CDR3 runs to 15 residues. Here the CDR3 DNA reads TGCGCCAGCAGCTGGCTTGGGGGAACCACAGATACGCAGTATTTT. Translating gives CASSWLGGTTDTQYF.

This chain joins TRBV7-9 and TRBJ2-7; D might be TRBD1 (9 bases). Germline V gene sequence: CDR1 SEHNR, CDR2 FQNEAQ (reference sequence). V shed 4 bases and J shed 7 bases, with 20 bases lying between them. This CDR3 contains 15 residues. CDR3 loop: CASSWAGGQGSEQYF. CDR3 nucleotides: TGTGCCAGCAGCTGGGCGGGGGGACAGGGCTCAGAGCAGTACTTC.

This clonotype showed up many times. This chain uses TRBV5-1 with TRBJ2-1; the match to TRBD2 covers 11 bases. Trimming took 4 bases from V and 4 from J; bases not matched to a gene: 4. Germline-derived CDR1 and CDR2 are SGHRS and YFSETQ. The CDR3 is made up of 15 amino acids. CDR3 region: CASSPSGGTYNEQFF. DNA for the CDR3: TGCGCCAGCAGCCCTAGCGGGGGGACTTACAATGAGCAGTTCTTC. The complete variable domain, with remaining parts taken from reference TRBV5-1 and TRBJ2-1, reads KAGVTQTPRYLIKTRGQQVTLSCSPISGHRSVSWYQQTPGQGLQFLFEYFSETQRNKGNFPGRFSGRQFSNSRSEMNVSTLELGDSALYLCASSPSGGTYNEQFFGPGTRLTVL.

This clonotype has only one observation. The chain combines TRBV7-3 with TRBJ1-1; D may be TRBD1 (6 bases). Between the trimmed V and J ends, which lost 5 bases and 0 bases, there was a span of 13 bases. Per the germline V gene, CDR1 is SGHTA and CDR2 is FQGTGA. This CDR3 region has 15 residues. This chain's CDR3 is CASSPGASMNTEAFF. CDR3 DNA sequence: TGTGCCAGCAGCCCAGGGGCATCCATGAACACTGAAGCTTTCTTT.

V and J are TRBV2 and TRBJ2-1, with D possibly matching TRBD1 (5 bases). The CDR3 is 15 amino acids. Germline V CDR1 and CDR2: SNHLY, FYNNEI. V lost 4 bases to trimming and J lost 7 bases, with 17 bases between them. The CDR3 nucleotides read TGTGCCAGCAGTGTCTTTTCAGGGTTGGAGAATGAGCAGTTCTTC. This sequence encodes CASSVFSGLENEQFF.

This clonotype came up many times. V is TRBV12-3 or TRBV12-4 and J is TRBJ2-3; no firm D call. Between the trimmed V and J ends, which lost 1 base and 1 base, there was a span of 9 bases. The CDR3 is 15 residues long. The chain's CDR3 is CASSLDLTRTDTQYF. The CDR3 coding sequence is TGTGCCAGCAGTTTAGACCTAACACGCACAGATACGCAGTATTTT.

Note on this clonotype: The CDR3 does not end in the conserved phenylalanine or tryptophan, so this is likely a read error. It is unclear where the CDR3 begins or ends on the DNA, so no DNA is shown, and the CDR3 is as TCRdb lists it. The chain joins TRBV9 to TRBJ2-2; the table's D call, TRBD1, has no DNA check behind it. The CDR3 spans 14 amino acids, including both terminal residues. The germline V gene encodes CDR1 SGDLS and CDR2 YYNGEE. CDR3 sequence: CASSVDGGRTGTDS.

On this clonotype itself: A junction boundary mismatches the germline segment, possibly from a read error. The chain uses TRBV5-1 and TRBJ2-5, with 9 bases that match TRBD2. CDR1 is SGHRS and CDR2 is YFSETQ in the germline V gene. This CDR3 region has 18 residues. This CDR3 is CASSLSWGAREGKETRYF. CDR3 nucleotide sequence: TGCGCCAGCAGCTTGAGTTGGGGTGCGCGGGAGGGAAAAGAGACCCGGTACTTC.

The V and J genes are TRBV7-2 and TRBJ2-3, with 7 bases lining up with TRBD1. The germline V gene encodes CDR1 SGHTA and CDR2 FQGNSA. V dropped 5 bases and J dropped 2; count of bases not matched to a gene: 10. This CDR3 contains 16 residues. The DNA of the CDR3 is TGTGCCAGCAGCCTACACCGGGACAGAGCCACAGATACGCAGTATTTT. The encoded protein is CASSLHRDRATDTQYF. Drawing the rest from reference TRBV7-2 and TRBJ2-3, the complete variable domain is GAGVSQSPSNKVTEKGKDVELRCDPISGHTALYWYRQSLGQGLEFLIYFQGNSAPDKSGLPSDRFSAERTGGSVSTLTIQRTQQEDSAVYLCASSLHRDRATDTQYFGPGTRLTVL.